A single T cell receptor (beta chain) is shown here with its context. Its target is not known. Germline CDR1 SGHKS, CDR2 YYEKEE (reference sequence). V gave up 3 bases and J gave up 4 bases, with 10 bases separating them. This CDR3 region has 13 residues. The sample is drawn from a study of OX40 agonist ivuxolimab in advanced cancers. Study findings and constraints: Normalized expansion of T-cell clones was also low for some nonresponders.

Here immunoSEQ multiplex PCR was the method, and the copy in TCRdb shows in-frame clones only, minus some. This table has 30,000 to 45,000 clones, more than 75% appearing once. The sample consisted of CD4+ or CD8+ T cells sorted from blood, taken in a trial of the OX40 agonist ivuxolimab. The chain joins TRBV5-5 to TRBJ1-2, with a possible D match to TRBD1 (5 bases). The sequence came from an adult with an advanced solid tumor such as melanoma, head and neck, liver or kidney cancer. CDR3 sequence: CASSYGDGYGYTF. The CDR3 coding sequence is TGTGCCAGCAGCTACGGGGACGGCTATGGCTACACCTTC. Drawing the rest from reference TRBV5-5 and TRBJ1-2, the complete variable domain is DAGVTQSPTHLIKTRGQQVTLRCSPISGHKSVSWYQQVLGQGPQFIFQYYEKEERGRGNFPDRFSARQFPNYSSELNVNALLLGDSALYLCASSYGDGYGYTFGSGTRLTVV.